This T cell receptor beta chain originates from a study of cytomegalovirus exposure and HLA in healthy donors. The study's findings and limits: A later analysis showed TCR association rates differing by HLA locus, peaking at DRB1 and lowest at HLA-C. One variant, a missense change in DCLRE1C, was linked in a later analysis to TCR beta V- and J-gene trimming. CMV serostatus alone was available as immune exposure information.

Of note for this clone: The antigen is not known.

Trimming took 4 bases from V and 1 from J; bases not matched to a gene: 0. This CDR3 spans 13 amino acids. The germline V gene encodes CDR1 SGDLS and CDR2 YYNGEE. The PCR employed 60 Vbeta primers together with 13 Jbeta primers. Libraries were prepared by immunoSEQ multiplex PCR; TCRdb keeps only in-frame clonotypes and omits some of them. This sample has about 160,000 clones, with 82% found just once. This clonotype originated in a male donor in good health and CMV-seropositive. Material for sequencing was PBMCs. This rearrangement joins TRBV9 to TRBJ2-5; 8 bases are a match to TRBD2. CDR3 DNA: TGTGCCAGCAGCACTAGCGGCCAAGAGACCCAGTACTTC. Its translation is CASSTSGQETQYF.